This TCR beta chain was recovered during a study of blood T cell repertoires in COVID-19. The wider study: From the United States, Italy and Spain came samples of acute and convalescent COVID-19.

Measured with immunoSEQ multiplex PCR; TCRdb has only the in-frame clones, and not every one. The sample includes about 89,000 clones, 80% of them seen just once. Germline CDR1 reads LNHDA; CDR2 reads SQIVND (reference sequence). V lost 10 bases and J 1 base, leaving 13 bases between the germline ends. The CDR3 has 14 amino acids. The sequenced sample was peripheral blood. This TCR came from a woman at least 80 years old with acute or convalescent COVID-19. The chain is built from TRBV19 and TRBJ2-2; D possibly corresponds to TRBD1 (7 bases). CDR3 in DNA: TGTGCCACCCACAGGGGACTGAACACCGGGGAGCTGTTTTTT. Translating it yields CATHRGLNTGELFF.